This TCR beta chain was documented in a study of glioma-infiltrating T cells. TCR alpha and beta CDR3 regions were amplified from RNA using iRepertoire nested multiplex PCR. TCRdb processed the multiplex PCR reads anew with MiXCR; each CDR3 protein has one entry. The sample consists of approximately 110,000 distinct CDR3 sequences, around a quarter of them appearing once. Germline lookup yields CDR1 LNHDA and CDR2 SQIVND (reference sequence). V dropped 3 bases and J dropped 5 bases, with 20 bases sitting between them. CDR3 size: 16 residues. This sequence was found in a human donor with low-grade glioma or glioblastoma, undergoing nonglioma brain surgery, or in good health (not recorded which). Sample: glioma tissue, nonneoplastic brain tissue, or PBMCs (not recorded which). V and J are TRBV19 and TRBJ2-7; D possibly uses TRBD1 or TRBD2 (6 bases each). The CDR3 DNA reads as TGTGCCAGTAGTATCGGGGGCAGTTCAAGCTACCACGAGCAGTACTTC. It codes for CASSIGGSSSYHEQYF.